This paragraph reports one T cell receptor beta chain. Its matching antigen is unknown. The data derive from a study of cytomegalovirus exposure and HLA in healthy donors. Study-level results: A prior analysis recorded that most TCR beta V segments were productive about 87% or about 30% of the time.

The germline gives CDR1 LNHDA, CDR2 SQIVND (reference sequence). The CDR3 is made up of 13 amino acids. The ends were cut back, 0 bases at V and 2 bases at J, with 4 bases in the middle. PCR employed 60 Vbeta and 13 Jbeta primers. Some clones are missing from TCRdb's copy, which holds only in-frame ones; the method was immunoSEQ multiplex PCR. The top ten hold 2.5% to 3.5% of the sample, which has 150,000 or so clones, 76% seen once. This chain joins TRBV19 and TRBJ1-1; D remains unclear. The source material was PBMCs. This clonotype was obtained from a male donor in good health and CMV-seronegative. The CDR3 protein is CASSIDRNTEAFF. CDR3 DNA: TGTGCCAGTAGTATAGATCGTAACACTGAAGCTTTCTTT.